This TCR beta chain was obtained from a study of cytomegalovirus exposure and HLA in healthy donors. Study-wide results and limits: V- and J-gene trimming of TCR beta was linked (in a later analysis) to a missense DCLRE1C variant. Based on reports, TCR beta sequences accurately predicted HLA-A and HLA-B alleles for most subjects.

About this clone itself: Its antigen is currently unknown.

The PCR used 60 Vbeta and 13 Jbeta primers. The method was immunoSEQ multiplex PCR; TCRdb's version includes in-frame clones alone and lacks a portion of them. This sample has fewer than 200,000 clones; 65% to 75% occur once, and the top ten carry approximately 1.4%. The TCR comes from a girl aged 10-17 years in good health and CMV-seronegative. The specimen sequenced was PBMCs.

CDR3 residues: CASSFGTPGQNSPLHF. In DNA form, the CDR3 reads TGTGCCAGCAGCTTTGGGACACCCGGCCAGAATTCACCCCTCCACTTT. V and J are TRBV5-4 and TRBJ1-6, with a tentative D call TRBD1 (6 bases). The V gene lost 2 bases and the J gene lost 7 bases, with 16 bases spanning the gap. The CDR3 consists of 16 residues. The germline CDR1 and CDR2 sequences are SGHNT and YYREEE (reference sequence).